This T cell receptor (beta chain) derives from a study of blood T cells in healthy people across ages. Findings and limits, study-wide: PBMCs went unsorted, and a conclusive naive versus antigen-experienced comparison was therefore prevented.

For the second PCR, which ran for about 6 to 11 cycles, a sample-barcoded 5' primer and a J-beta primer mix were used. One entry per CDR3 protein results from TCRdb running MiXCR on the 5' RACE reads. The repertoire holds roughly 1,500,000 distinct CDR3 sequences, about 32% seen once, with approximately 10% in the top ten. This clonotype has ten or more counts. The antigen is not known. This CDR3 has 14 amino acids. V lost 7 bases, J lost 0 bases, and 3 bases stayed unmatched. Sample: blood. This TCR derives from a woman between 25 and 40 years old in good health. The chain is built from TRBV12-3 or TRBV12-4 and TRBJ2-1, with 7 positions matching TRBD2. For the CDR3, the DNA is TGTGCCAGCACCCCGGGAGGCTCCTACAATGAGCAGTTCTTC. This codes for CASTPGGSYNEQFF.